The 6 T cell receptor beta chains in this list originate from one sample, sequenced in a study of T cells in localized non-small cell lung cancer. The repertoire was sequenced with immunoSEQ multiplex PCR; TCRdb's copy has only in-frame clones and lacks some. The sample lists fewer than 20,000 clones, approximately 81% seen once, with about 24% in the top ten. Sequenced here: peripheral blood, sampled before any cancer treatment. These receptors came from a male donor older than 55 with stage I lung adenocarcinoma.

Turning to this clone: A read error may produce the germline difference seen at one junction end. The CDR3 sequence is CASSLGSGLDETQYF. In DNA form, the CDR3 reads TGTGCTAGCAGCTTAGGTAGCGGCCTCGATGAGACCCAGTACTTC. This chain connects TRBV7-7 to TRBJ2-5, with D maybe TRBD2 (6 bases). The germline CDR1 and CDR2 sequences are SSHAT and FNYEAQ (reference sequence). The CDR3 has 15 residues.

This clone was found a few times. V is TRBV6-5 and J is TRBJ1-6; D remains ambiguous. V lost 0 bases, J lost 8 bases, and 11 bases lay in between. CDR3 length equals 15 residues. Germline V lookup: CDR1 MNHEY, CDR2 SVGAGI. CDR3 protein: CASSYSPESDSPLHF. CDR3 nucleotides: TGTGCCAGCAGTTACTCGCCGGAGAGTGATTCACCCCTCCACTTT.

This chain uses TRBV5-6 with TRBJ2-5, with no clear D. This CDR3 is built from 14 residues. Per the germline V gene, CDR1 is SGHDT and CDR2 is YYEEEE. V dropped 1 base and J dropped 3 bases, with 10 bases sitting between them. CDR3 in amino acids: CASSLSGSEETQYF. The CDR3, as DNA: TGTGCCAGCAGCTTGTCAGGATCCGAAGAGACCCAGTACTTC.

This rearrangement joins TRBV14 to TRBJ2-5, with 10 nucleotides matching TRBD2. This CDR3 is built from 16 residues. Germline trimming cut 4 bases from V and 8 bases from J; bases unmatched to any gene: 13. Germline lookup yields CDR1 SGHDN and CDR2 FVKESK. CDR3 DNA: TGTGCCAGCAGCCCCTCAGCTAGCGGGGGTTTCGAAACCCAGTACTTC. Translating it yields CASSPSASGGFETQYF.

The V call is TRBV6-1, the J call TRBJ1-3; TRBD1 might be the D (6 bases). The length of the CDR3 is 16 residues. Germline CDR1 MNHNS, CDR2 SASEGT. V was shortened by 2 bases and J by 0 bases, with 11 bases between the two germline ends. This CDR3 is CASSESLTGSGNTIYF. The CDR3 bases are TGTGCCAGCAGTGAATCTTTGACAGGCTCTGGAAACACCATATATTTT.

This clone was detected only a few times. One end of the junction varies from germline; a read error may be responsible. V is TRBV7-7 and J is TRBJ2-5; D possibly matches TRBD1 or TRBD2 (6 bases each). Looked up from germline, CDR1 is SSHAT and CDR2 is FNYEAQ (reference sequence). The CDR3 totals 15 residues. CDR3 protein: CASSLGGGGQETQYF. CDR3 DNA: TGTGCTAGCAGCTTAGGGGGAGGAGGGCAAGAGACCCAGTACTTC.